A selection of T cell receptor beta chains follows, all from one sample in a study of blood T cell repertoires in COVID-19. Sequencing used immunoSEQ multiplex PCR; TCRdb keeps in-frame clones, though not all of them. The data hold tens of thousands of clones, with 65% to 80% observed a single time. The sequencing sample was made of peripheral blood. Receptors were obtained from a human donor in a cohort sampled during active COVID-19. CDR3s include the opening cysteine and the closing phenylalanine or tryptophan. The D gene is left open where the match is weak. Not all rows give a size; the values are once, few, many and, for expanded clones, a class.

j_call | clone_size | v_call | d_call | cdr3_aa | cdr3_nt
TRBJ1-2 | . | TRBV19 | . | CASNPRGGRGGYTF | TGTGCCAGCAACCCGAGGGGGGGCAGGGGAGGCTACACCTTC
TRBJ2-7 | . | TRBV6-2/TRBV6-3 | . | CASSYPSPQEQYF | TGTGCCAGCAGTTACCCGTCCCCCCAGGAGCAGTACTTC
TRBJ2-3 | . | TRBV11-3 | TRBD2 | CASSLKNSGRDTQYF | TGTGCCAGCAGCTTAAAGAATAGCGGGAGGGATACGCAGTATTTT
TRBJ2-7 | . | TRBV11-2 | . | CASSLVFGPDYEQYF | TGTGCCAGCAGCTTAGTCTTTGGCCCCGACTACGAGCAGTACTTC
TRBJ2-7 | once | TRBV4-2 | . | CASSQVGAYEQYF | TGTGCCAGCAGCCAAGTGGGCGCCTACGAGCAGTACTTC
TRBJ1-1 | . | TRBV6-4 | . | CASSDRWGAEAFF | TGTGCCAGCAGTGACCGGTGGGGGGCTGAAGCTTTCTTT
TRBJ1-1 | . | TRBV19 | . | CASSVQQGINTEAFF | TGTGCCAGTAGTGTTCAACAGGGAATAAACACTGAAGCTTTCTTT
TRBJ2-2 | . | TRBV5-4 | TRBD2 | CASSSGLAGGPGFTGELFF | TGTGCCAGCAGCTCGGGACTAGCGGGAGGGCCGGGTTTCACCGGGGAGCTGTTTTTT
TRBJ1-6 | . | TRBV5-1 | . | CASSLGGPNSPLHF | TGCGCCAGCAGCTTGGGGGGCCCTAATTCACCCCTCCACTTT
TRBJ2-7 | . | TRBV6-5 | TRBD2 | CATTGLAGMVYEQYF | TGTGCCACCACTGGACTAGCGGGAATGGTATACGAGCAGTACTTC
TRBJ1-2 | . | TRBV4-3 | TRBD1 | CASSQDFGRQGSRSGYTF | TGCGCCAGCAGCCAAGACTTCGGGAGACAGGGATCGAGGTCTGGCTACACCTTC
TRBJ1-6 | . | TRBV18 | . | CASSHDKTMGPLHF | TGTGCCAGCTCACATGACAAGACAATGGGTCCCCTCCACTTT
TRBJ2-7 | . | TRBV28 | . | CASGAVVSYEQYF | TGTGCCAGCGGAGCGGTCGTCTCCTACGAGCAGTACTTC
TRBJ1-4 | once | TRBV7-9 | TRBD1 | CASSLGQGHNEKLFF | TGTGCCAGCAGCCTCGGACAGGGCCATAATGAAAAACTGTTTTTT
TRBJ1-4 | few | TRBV19 | . | CATTGPDSKEKLFF | TGTGCCACTACTGGTCCGGACAGTAAAGAAAAACTGTTTTTT
TRBJ2-1 | . | TRBV7-9 | TRBD2 | CASSASGRVGDEQFF | TGTGCCAGCAGCGCAAGCGGGAGGGTAGGCGATGAGCAGTTCTTC
TRBJ2-1 | . | TRBV7-8 | . | CASSLAGRYNEQFF | TGTGCCAGCAGCTTAGCGGGGCGGTACAATGAGCAGTTCTTC
TRBJ2-7 | . | TRBV6-6 | TRBD1 | CATSAGTGGDVQYF | TGTGCCACCTCGGCGGGGACAGGGGGCGATGTGCAGTACTTC
TRBJ2-3 | . | TRBV5-1 | TRBD1 | CASSEGGLSSTDTQYF | TGCGCCAGCAGCGAAGGGGGCCTGAGTAGCACAGATACGCAGTATTTT
TRBJ2-3 | . | TRBV18 | . | CASSRGAFGFADTQYF | TGTGCCAGCAGCCGGGGGGCGTTTGGGTTCGCAGATACGCAGTATTTT
TRBJ1-1 | . | TRBV15 | . | CATSRTTGRTFF | TGTGCCACCAGCAGAACCACAGGGAGAACTTTCTTT
TRBJ2-7 | . | TRBV7-2 | . | CASSLSGKSYEQYF | TGTGCCAGCAGCTTGTCGGGGAAATCCTACGAGCAGTACTTC
TRBJ2-7 | few | TRBV28 | TRBD2 | CASSSHSGGTYEQYF | TGTGCCAGCAGTTCCCACTCGGGAGGGACCTACGAGCAGTACTTC
TRBJ2-1 | . | TRBV9 | TRBD2 | CASSVRASGGNEQFF | TGTGCCAGCAGCGTTCGGGCTAGCGGGGGCAATGAGCAGTTCTTC
TRBJ2-6 | . | TRBV27 | . | CASSQRRTGANVLTF | TGTGCCAGCAGTCAACGGAGGACCGGGGCCAACGTCCTGACTTTC
TRBJ2-5 | . | TRBV10-3 | . | CAISERLDYQETQYF | TGTGCCATCAGTGAGAGGCTAGACTACCAAGAGACCCAGTACTTC
TRBJ1-2 | few | TRBV12-3/TRBV12-4 | TRBD1 | CASSNTGEYGYTF | TGTGCCAGCAGTAATACAGGGGAGTATGGCTACACCTTC
TRBJ2-3 | . | TRBV7-8 | . | CASSLKHMTRSRADTQYF | TGTGCCAGCAGCTTAAAGCACATGACTAGGAGTAGGGCAGATACGCAGTATTTT
TRBJ2-3 | few | TRBV28 | TRBD1 | CASSTGQGADTQYF | TGTGCCAGCAGTACGGGACAGGGGGCCGATACGCAGTATTTT